Each of the 23 T cell receptor beta chains below was sequenced from the same sample in a study of T-cell reconstitution after alpha-beta-depleted transplantation in children listed by TCRdb under 2016. Library preparation employed PCR. The sample was run on an Illumina HiSeq 2500. Molecular barcoding was employed in the preparation of TCR libraries, with unique molecular identifiers being used to normalize TCRbeta repertoire quantification. Using fastp trimming at Q25 and MiXCR clonotype assembly, TCRdb reanalyzed the public sequencing data and kept in-frame beta chains. When rows share a CDR3 protein, they turn into one entry using the most common DNA and genes. For this sample there are about 290,000 distinct CDR3 sequences; 10% appear just once. The biggest ten clones account for 7.5% of the sample. What this sample's treatment or condition label stands for: allogeneic hematopoietic cell transplantation with graft depleted of TCRalphabeta T cells and CD19 B cells.

The sample in question was PBMCs, obtained before TCRalphabeta/CD19-depleted stem cell transplant. These TCRs come from a boy under two years old with acute myeloid leukemia, due to receive a stem cell transplant.

In the case of this clonotype: A much larger clone differs by one base, so this may be a read error. This chain uses TRBV7-6 with TRBJ1-3, with a weak D call TRBD1 (5 bases). Trimming stripped 4 bases from V and 2 bases from J, with 12 bases between. The CDR3 covers 15 residues. Germline V gene data show CDR1 as SGHVS and CDR2 as FNYEAQ. DNA for the CDR3: TGTGCCAGCAGCTCAGGCAGGGTCGCTGGAAACACCATATATTTT. This sequence encodes CASSSGRVAGNTIYF.

This clonotype has only a few counts. This chain uses TRBV12-3 or TRBV12-4 with TRBJ2-5; perhaps TRBD2 as D (5 bases). The CDR3 is 14 residues long. With 2 bases removed from V and 5 bases from J, the gap between germline ends came to 12 bases. The chain's CDR3 is CASSLPRTGETQYF. The CDR3 coding sequence is TGTGCCAGCAGTTTACCCCGGACGGGGGAGACCCAGTACTTC.

In this sample, this clonotype turned up many times. The chain uses TRBV25-1 and TRBJ2-7; no definite D call. Germline CDR1 reads MGHDK; CDR2 reads SYGVNS. The CDR3 contains 13 residues. V lost 6 bases and J lost 0, with 9 bases in between. The CDR3 sequence: CASSPPLSYEQYF. CDR3 bases: TGTGCCAGCAGCCCCCCCCTCTCCTACGAGCAGTACTTC.

This clonotype was detected only a few times. The genes are TRBV28 and TRBJ1-3, with unresolved D. CDR1 is MDHEN and CDR2 is SYDVKM in the germline V gene. The V gene lost 8 bases and the J gene lost 5 bases, with 16 bases spanning the gap. The CDR3 is 14 residues long. CDR3 in amino acids: CASSAGRGRNTIYF. CDR3 DNA: TGTGCCAGCTCTGCCGGTCGAGGGAGAAACACCATATATTTT.

This clonotype came up many times. This chain connects TRBV28 to TRBJ2-7; 7 positions match TRBD1. The CDR3 sequence is 13 residues long. V dropped 6 bases and J dropped 0; count of bases not matched to a gene: 2. Germline CDR1 reads MDHEN; CDR2 reads SYDVKM. CDR3 DNA sequence: TGTGCCAGCAGGGACAGGCCCTCCTACGAGCAGTACTTC. Residues: CASRDRPSYEQYF. Full variable domain (outside the CDR3, taken from reference TRBV28 and TRBJ2-7): DVKVTQSSRYLVKRTGEKVFLECVQDMDHENMFWYRQDPGLGLRLIYFSYDVKMKEKGDIPEGYSVSREKKERFSLILESASTNQTSMYLCASRDRPSYEQYFGPGTRLTVT.

This clonotype was counted between two and nine times. CDR3 sequence (DNA): TGTGCCAGCAGCGAAACCGAGGCTAATTCACCCCTCCACTTT. Protein sequence: CASSETEANSPLHF. The chain is built from TRBV7-3 and TRBJ1-6; D is undetermined. Looked up from germline, CDR1 is SGHTA and CDR2 is FQGTGA. The V end lost 5 bases, the J end lost 6 bases, and 11 bases lay between the germline ends. The CDR3 is made up of 14 amino acids.

This clonotype came up many times. The rearrangement joins TRBV4-3 to TRBJ2-7, with D uncertain. Germline V gene sequence: CDR1 LGHNA, CDR2 YSLEER. Trimming stripped 0 bases from V and 0 bases from J, with 15 bases between. The CDR3 runs 17 residues. The CDR3 DNA is TGCGCCAGCAGCCAAGATCGCGGCTTCGGAGTCTCCTACGAGCAGTACTTC. Amino acids: CASSQDRGFGVSYEQYF.

This clonotype was counted many times. The rearrangement links TRBV10-3 to TRBJ1-5; possibly TRBD1 for D (6 bases). Germline-derived CDR1 and CDR2 are ENHRY and SYGVKD. The CDR3 contains 15 residues. The V and J ends lost 10 bases and 2 bases respectively, with 18 bases between them. The CDR3: CATSGGADGNQPQHF. The CDR3, as DNA: TGTGCCACCTCGGGGGGGGCGGATGGCAATCAGCCCCAGCATTTT.

In this sample, this clonotype turned up many times. The rearrangement links TRBV7-2 to TRBJ2-7; D possibly corresponds to TRBD2 (7 bases). Germline V CDR1 and CDR2: SGHTA, FQGNSA. V shed 7 bases and J shed 6 bases, with 22 bases lying between them. The CDR3 has 15 residues. The CDR3 DNA reads as TGTGCCAGCACGCCGGACAGCGGGGCTTTTCGCGAGCAGTACTTC. This sequence encodes CASTPDSGAFREQYF. The full variable domain, completed using reference TRBV7-2 and TRBJ2-7, is GAGVSQSPSNKVTEKGKDVELRCDPISGHTALYWYRQSLGQGLEFLIYFQGNSAPDKSGLPSDRFSAERTGGSVSTLTIQRTQQEDSAVYLCASTPDSGAFREQYFGPGTRLTVT.

This clonotype has at least ten counts. V gene TRBV12-3 or TRBV12-4 combines with J gene TRBJ2-7; no firm D call. This CDR3 is built from 14 residues. Trimming removed 0 bases from V and 1 base from J, with 7 bases in between. This chain's CDR3 is CASSLAQNSYEQYF. CDR3 nucleotides: TGTGCCAGCAGTTTAGCCCAGAATTCCTACGAGCAGTACTTC.

With regard to this clonotype: Since a much larger clone is just one base distant, this may be a read error. The chain has TRBV7-2 and TRBJ2-3; 10 nucleotides agree with TRBD2. The germline CDR1 and CDR2 sequences are SGHTA and FQGNSA. The CDR3 is made up of 16 amino acids. V lost 0 bases, J lost 5 bases, and 5 bases stayed unmatched. The CDR3 nucleotides are TGTGCCAGCAGCTTAGCTAGCGGGAGGCCCGGAGATACGCAGTATTTT. Translated: CASSLASGRPGDTQYF.

About this clonotype: No conserved phenylalanine or tryptophan ends this CDR3, so it is likely a read error. The CDR3 reads CASSWLALYNEQFL. CDR3 bases: TGTGCCAGCAGCTGGCTGGCGCTATACAATGAGCAGTTCCTC. V gene TRBV7-2 combines with J gene TRBJ2-1, with D unclear. This CDR3 spans 14 amino acids. The germline CDR1 and CDR2 sequences are SGHTA and FQGNSA. V dropped 4 bases and J dropped 4 bases, with 11 bases sitting between them.

This clonotype was recorded many times. The J gene is TRBJ2-5, the V gene TRBV7-2; D unresolved. CDR3 length: 15 residues. Germline assignment: CDR1 SGHTA and CDR2 FQGNSA. V gave up 2 bases and J gave up 9 bases, with 19 bases separating them. The chain's CDR3 is CASSLSHIVSVAQYF. The CDR3 coding sequence is TGTGCCAGCAGCTTAAGTCATATTGTCTCGGTGGCCCAGTACTTC.

There are many counts of this clonotype. The chain uses TRBV11-3 and TRBJ2-2; a weak D match, TRBD1 (5 bases). CDR1 is SGHNT and CDR2 is YENEEA in the germline V gene. Trimming stripped 2 bases from V and 2 bases from J, with 12 bases between. There are 16 residues in the CDR3. CDR3 in DNA: TGTGCCAGCAGCTTATTGCAGGGTCTTAACACCGGGGAGCTGTTTTTT. Translating it yields CASSLLQGLNTGELFF.

This clonotype has a count of ten or more. The V call is TRBV7-8, the J call TRBJ2-7; TRBD1 matches at 7 bases. Germline V gives CDR1 SGHVS, CDR2 FQNEAQ. This CDR3 spans 13 amino acids. J gave up 4 bases and V 2 bases, and 2 bases lay outside the gene matches. The CDR3 coding sequence is TGTGCCAGCAGCTTACACAGGGGTTACGAGCAGTACTTC. This codes for CASSLHRGYEQYF.

The V call is TRBV20-1, the J call TRBJ2-7; 7 bases are a match to TRBD1. The CDR3 sequence is 14 residues long. J was trimmed by 2 bases and V by 5 bases; bases with no gene match: 9. The V gene's germline CDR1 is DFQATT and CDR2 SNEGSKA (reference sequence). CDR3 bases: TGCAGTGCTGGCATACACAGGGGAACCTACGAGCAGTACTTC. The encoded protein is CSAGIHRGTYEQYF.

This clonotype was observed a handful of times. The CDR3 loop reads CSARDRARMRGTEAFF. The CDR3 DNA follows: TGCAGTGCTAGAGATCGGGCGAGGATGAGAGGGACTGAAGCTTTCTTT. The rearrangement uses TRBV20-1 and TRBJ1-1; unclear D gene. V was pared by 0 bases and J by 5 bases, with 19 bases between. The CDR3 is 16 amino acids. CDR1 and CDR2 from the germline V gene are DFQATT and SNEGSKA (reference sequence).

This clonotype showed up many times. The junction shows a germline mismatch at one end, possibly a read error. This chain uses TRBV10-3 with TRBJ2-2, with D tentatively TRBD2 (6 bases). Germline CDR1 is ENHRY and CDR2 is SYGVKD. The length of the CDR3 is 13 residues. The CDR3 is CAIMEGNPGELFF. In DNA, the CDR3 is TGTGCCATCATGGAGGGGAACCCCGGGGAGCTGTTTTTT.

This clonotype was seen repeatedly, ten times or more. The chain uses TRBV12-3 or TRBV12-4 and TRBJ1-2, with D perhaps TRBD1 (6 bases). This CDR3 spans 15 amino acids. Deletions cut 5 bases from V and 1 base from J, with 14 bases between. DNA of the CDR3: TGTGCCAGCAGTGCCCCCGGGACACATAACTATGGCTACACCTTC. Encoded protein: CASSAPGTHNYGYTF.

This clonotype was found a few times. V and J are TRBV7-9 and TRBJ2-7; no clear D. The V gene lost 4 bases and the J gene lost 0 bases, with 4 bases spanning the gap. This CDR3 region has 12 residues. Germline V CDR1 and CDR2: SEHNR, FQNEAQ (reference sequence). This CDR3 reads CASSSHSYEQYF. The CDR3 bases are TGTGCCAGCAGCTCCCACTCCTACGAGCAGTACTTC. Full variable domain (rest looked up from reference TRBV7-9 and TRBJ2-7): DTGVSQNPRHKITKRGQNVTFRCDPISEHNRLYWYRQTLGQGPEFLTYFQNEAQLEKSRLLSDRFSAERPKGSFSTLEIQRTEQGDSAMYLCASSSHSYEQYFGPGTRLTVT.

This clonotype was detected many times. This sequence joins TRBV15 and TRBJ2-7; D is ambiguous. Per germline, CDR1 LNHNV and CDR2 YYDKDF (reference sequence). This CDR3 contains 14 residues. Trimming took off 5 bases at V and 7 bases at J, with 18 bases between the two ends. The chain's CDR3 is CATSFVSGSREQYF. DNA of the CDR3: TGTGCCACCAGCTTCGTGAGTGGCAGTAGGGAGCAGTACTTC.

This clonotype has a count of ten or more. This sequence joins TRBV29-1 and TRBJ2-1, with 8 bases lining up with TRBD1. J lost 3 bases, V lost 7 bases, and 5 bases had no gene match. CDR1 and CDR2 (germline): SQVTM, ANQGSEA. The CDR3 runs to 13 residues. The chain's CDR3 is CSGQGAGYNEQFF. The CDR3, as DNA: TGCAGCGGGCAGGGGGCAGGCTACAATGAGCAGTTCTTC.

Comments on this clonotype: The missing conserved phenylalanine or tryptophan at the end of this CDR3 makes a read error likely. The rearrangement links TRBV2 to TRBJ2-4; TRBD1 is a possible D gene (7 bases). Deletions cut 4 bases from V and 5 bases from J, with 9 bases between. From germline, CDR1 is SNHLY and CDR2 FYNNEI. The CDR3 is 13 residues long. The chain's CDR3 is CASSGGTENIQYY. The CDR3 bases are TGTGCCAGCAGTGGCGGGACAGAAAACATTCAGTACTAC.